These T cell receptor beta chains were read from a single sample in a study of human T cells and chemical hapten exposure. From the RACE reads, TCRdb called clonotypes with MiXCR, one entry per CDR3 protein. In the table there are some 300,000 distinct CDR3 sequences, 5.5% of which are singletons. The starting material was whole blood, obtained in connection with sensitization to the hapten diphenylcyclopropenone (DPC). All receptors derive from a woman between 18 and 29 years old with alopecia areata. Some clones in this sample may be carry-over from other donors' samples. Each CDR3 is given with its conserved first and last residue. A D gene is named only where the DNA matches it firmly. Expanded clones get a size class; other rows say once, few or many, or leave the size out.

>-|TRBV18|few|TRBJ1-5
CASSPNPNGRDSNQPQHF
TGTGCCAGCTCACCAAATCCCAATGGGAGGGATAGCAATCAGCCCCAGCATTTT
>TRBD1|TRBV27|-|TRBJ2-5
CATSDRVNWETQYF
TGTGCCACTTCGGACAGGGTGAATTGGGAGACCCAGTACTTC
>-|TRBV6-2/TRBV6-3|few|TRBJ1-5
CASSYSGHGNQPQHF
TGTGCCAGCAGTTACTCGGGGCATGGCAATCAGCCCCAGCATTTT
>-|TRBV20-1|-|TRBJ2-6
CSASGTWVSGANVLTF
TGCAGTGCTTCCGGGACCTGGGTATCAGGGGCCAACGTCCTGACTTTC
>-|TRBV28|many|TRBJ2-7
CASSLVGGNEQYF
TGTGCCAGCAGTTTAGTGGGGGGTAACGAGCAGTACTTC
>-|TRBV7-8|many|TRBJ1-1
CASSFFRFVTEAFF
TGTGCCAGCAGCTTTTTCCGCTTTGTCACTGAAGCTTTCTTT
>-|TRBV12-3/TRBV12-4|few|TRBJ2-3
CASSVDRYTDTQYF
TGTGCCAGCAGTGTTGACAGGTACACAGATACGCAGTATTTT
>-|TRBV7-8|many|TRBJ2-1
CASSVRVDSYNEQFF
TGTGCCAGCAGCGTCAGGGTGGACTCCTACAATGAGCAGTTCTTC
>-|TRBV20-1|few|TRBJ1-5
CSVQDRTSNQPQHF
TGCAGTGTACAGGACAGAACCAGCAATCAGCCCCAGCATTTT
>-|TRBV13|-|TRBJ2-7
CASSPNLPLTANYEQYF
TGTGCCAGCAGCCCTAATCTACCGTTGACAGCCAACTACGAGCAGTACTTC
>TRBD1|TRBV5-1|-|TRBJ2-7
CASSAGTASEQYF
TGCGCCAGCAGCGCCGGGACAGCCTCTGAGCAGTACTTC
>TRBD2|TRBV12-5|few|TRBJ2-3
CASGLRGGTDTQYF
TGTGCTAGTGGTTTGCGGGGGGGCACAGATACGCAGTATTTT
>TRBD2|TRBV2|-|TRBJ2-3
CASSEGGGTFLQYF
TGTGCCAGCAGTGAAGGCGGGGGGACCTTCCTGCAGTATTTT
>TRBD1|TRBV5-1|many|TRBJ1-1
CASSPPGTGGFTEAFF
TGCGCCAGCAGCCCCCCCGGGACAGGGGGCTTCACTGAAGCTTTCTTT
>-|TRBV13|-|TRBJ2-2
CASIPENTGELFF
TGTGCCAGCATCCCAGAGAACACCGGGGAGCTGTTTTTT
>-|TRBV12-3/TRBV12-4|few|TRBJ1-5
CASSFVTGTYSNQPQHF
TGTGCCAGCAGTTTTGTCACAGGCACCTATAGCAATCAGCCCCAGCATTTT
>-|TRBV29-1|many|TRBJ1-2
CSAETDYYGYTF
TGCAGCGCCGAGACGGATTACTATGGCTACACCTTC
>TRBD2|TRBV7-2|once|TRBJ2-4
CASILAGLGKGIQYF
TGTGCCAGCATCTTAGCGGGGCTAGGCAAAGGCATTCAGTACTTC
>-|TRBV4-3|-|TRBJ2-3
CASSQGSTGWDTQYF
TGCGCCAGCAGCCAAGGATCCACGGGCTGGGATACGCAGTATTTT
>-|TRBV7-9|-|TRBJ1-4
CASSPGAANEKLFF
TGTGCCAGCAGCCCGGGGGCGGCTAATGAAAAACTGTTTTTT
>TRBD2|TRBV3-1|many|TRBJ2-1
CASSTLGGGYNEQFF
TGTGCCAGCAGCACCTTAGGCGGGGGGTACAATGAGCAGTTCTTC
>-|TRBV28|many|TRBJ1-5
CASSSLSGRNQPQHF
TGTGCCAGCAGTTCTCTTTCAGGACGCAATCAGCCCCAGCATTTT
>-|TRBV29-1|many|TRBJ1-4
CSVEPFSGAGGEKLFF
TGCAGCGTTGAACCTTTCTCGGGGGCGGGAGGTGAAAAACTGTTTTTT
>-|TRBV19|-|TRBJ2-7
CAASTGFAPSYEQYF
TGTGCCGCCTCCACAGGGTTTGCCCCCTCCTACGAGCAGTACTTC
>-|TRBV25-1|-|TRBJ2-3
CASSESTGPDTQYF
TGTGCCAGCAGTGAATCGACAGGTCCAGATACGCAGTATTTT
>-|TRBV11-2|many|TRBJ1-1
CASSLTDSEAFF
TGTGCCAGCAGCCTTACGGACAGTGAAGCTTTCTTT
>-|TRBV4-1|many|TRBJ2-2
CASSQDPHILVTGELFF
TGCGCCAGCAGCCAAGACCCCCACATTTTGGTCACCGGGGAGCTGTTTTTT
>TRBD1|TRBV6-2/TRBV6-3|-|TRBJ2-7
CASSSPGQGKYEQYF
TGTGCCAGCAGTTCCCCCGGACAGGGGAAGTACGAGCAGTACTTC
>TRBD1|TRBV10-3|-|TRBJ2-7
CAISRDRGPYEQYF
TGTGCCATCAGCCGGGACAGGGGTCCCTACGAGCAGTACTTC
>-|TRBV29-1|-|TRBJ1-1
CSATNREGRSEAFF
TGCAGCGCCACAAACAGGGAGGGGCGTTCTGAAGCTTTCTTT
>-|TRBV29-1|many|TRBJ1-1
CSVPKVSAGNTEAFF
TGCAGCGTTCCCAAGGTCTCAGCGGGGAACACTGAAGCTTTCTTT
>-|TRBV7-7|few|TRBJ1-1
CASSLAKTKTATFKRTEAFF
TGTGCTAGCAGCTTAGCCAAAACAAAGACAGCAACTTTTAAGCGGACTGAAGCTTTCTTT